This T cell receptor beta chain was retrieved from a study of blood T cells in healthy people across ages. On the study more broadly: Per every two T cells, about one barcoded beta molecule was captured by template switching.

CDR3 length equals 12 residues. The ends were cut back, 8 bases at V and 6 bases at J, with 12 bases in the middle. Germline CDR1 and CDR2: SGHTA and FQGTGA. This clonotype has more than one count but fewer than ten. The antigen is undetermined. Findings and limits, study-wide: Unsorted PBMC material precluded a definitive naive versus antigen-experienced comparison. Observed TCR beta diversity per million T cells went down as age went up. This fall followed a roughly linear course with age.

A second about 7 to 11 cycle PCR used barcoded and J-beta primers. TCRdb reanalysed the 5' RACE reads using MiXCR and keeps one entry per CDR3 protein. The data show about 940,000 distinct CDR3 sequences, around 48% seen once. They isolated at least 6 million PBMCs from each sample. The sample consisted of blood. This clonotype originated in a man aged 30-40 years in good health. This chain connects TRBV7-3 to TRBJ2-3, with D hard to call. CDR3 residues: CASCREWDTQYF. The CDR3, as DNA: TGTGCCAGCTGCAGAGAGTGGGATACGCAGTATTTT.